This T cell receptor (beta chain) was observed in a study of T cell repertoires in cytomegalovirus infection. Study details: Through public TCR beta signatures, both CMV infection and matching HLA type were indicated.

TCRdb independently ran MiXCR on the reads; one entry per CDR3 protein. Of 250,000 to 300,000 distinct CDR3 sequences listed, roughly 23% are singletons. The V gene's germline CDR1 is SGHVS and CDR2 FQNEAQ. This CDR3 spans 14 amino acids. The V gene lost 5 bases and the J gene lost 6 bases, with 15 bases spanning the gap. This clonotype was seen repeatedly, ten times or more. This sequence originates from a human donor in good health (CMV status not recorded). Some clones in this sample may be carry-over from other donors' samples. The genes are TRBV7-8 and TRBJ2-3, with TRBD2 as a possible D gene (6 bases). Sequenced sample: PBMCs. This CDR3 is CASSPSTGVDTQYF. In DNA, the CDR3 is TGTGCCAGCAGCCCTTCTACGGGGGTGGATACGCAGTATTTT.